The 20 T cell receptor beta chains below come from one sample, sequenced in a study of glioma-infiltrating T cells after dendritic cell vaccination. Time point: after dendritic cell vaccination, including at tumor progression/relapse. Measured with immunoSEQ multiplex PCR; TCRdb has only the in-frame clones, and not every one. The data show fewer than 65,000 clones, over 75% seen once. This specimen consisted of blood, obtained after dendritic cell vaccination. The receptors stem from a human donor with glioblastoma.

This clone was seen once. The chain is built from TRBV5-1 and TRBJ2-5; the match to TRBD2 covers 9 bases. CDR1 SGHRS and CDR2 YFSETQ come from the germline V gene. The CDR3 covers 15 residues. With V trimmed by 2 bases and J by 2 bases, 4 bases remained unmatched. Here the CDR3 DNA reads TGCGCCAGCAGCTTCCTAGCGGGGAAGCAAGAGACCCAGTACTTC. Protein: CASSFLAGKQETQYF.

The rearrangement joins TRBV9 to TRBJ2-3, with D possibly TRBD2 on 5 matching bases. V was trimmed by 0 bases and J by 6 bases, leaving 8 bases between them. CDR1 SGDLS and CDR2 YYNGEE come from the germline V gene. This CDR3 region has 13 residues. CDR3 bases: TGTGCCAGCAGCGTAGGGCAGCGGGATACGCAGTATTTT. Protein product: CASSVGQRDTQYF.

The rearrangement joins TRBV10-3 to TRBJ1-1, with 7 bases that match TRBD1. Germline CDR1 reads ENHRY; CDR2 reads SYGVKD. V lost 6 bases to trimming and J lost 0 bases; unmatched junction nucleotides: 4. The CDR3 length is 14 residues. CDR3 nucleotide sequence: TGTGCCATCAGCAAGACAGGGATGAACACTGAAGCTTTCTTT. Translating it yields CAISKTGMNTEAFF.

The rearrangement joins TRBV9 to TRBJ2-1; D might be TRBD2 (6 bases). Between the trimmed V and J ends, which lost 6 bases and 4 bases, there was a span of 14 bases. CDR1 and CDR2 from the germline V gene are SGDLS and YYNGEE. The CDR3 extends over 14 amino acids. CDR3 loop: CASTPGGTYNEQFF. The CDR3 nucleotides are TGTGCCAGCACCCCCGGGGGTACGTACAATGAGCAGTTCTTC. Variable domain in full (rest from reference TRBV9 and TRBJ2-1): DSGVTQTPKHLITATGQRVTLRCSPRSGDLSVYWYQQSLDQGLQFLIQYYNGEERAKGNILERFSAQQFPDLHSELNLSSLELGDSALYFCASTPGGTYNEQFFGPGTRLTVL.

The genes are TRBV7-3 and TRBJ2-1; 10 nucleotides line up with TRBD2. Germline V lookup: CDR1 SGHTA, CDR2 FQGTGA. Trimming removed 2 bases from V and 10 bases from J; junction bases left unmatched: 2. There are 13 residues in the CDR3. The CDR3 protein is CASSLSLAGEQFF. The CDR3 region has the DNA TGTGCCAGCAGCTTATCACTAGCGGGGGAGCAGTTCTTC.

The chain employs TRBV9 and TRBJ2-2; D call uncertain. The CDR3 totals 12 residues. Germline CDR1 SGDLS, CDR2 YYNGEE. Deletions cut 0 bases from V and 6 bases from J, with 3 bases between. The CDR3, as DNA: TGTGCCAGCAGCGTAGCTTCCGGGGAGCTGTTTTTT. Its translation: CASSVASGELFF.

This chain connects TRBV6-4 to TRBJ2-2, with 9 bases that match TRBD1. The trim removed 4 bases at V and 4 bases at J, leaving 1 base unmatched. CDR1 is MRHNA and CDR2 is SNTAGT in the germline V gene. The CDR3 sequence is 14 residues long. The CDR3 loop reads CASSVQGATGELFF. In nucleotides, the CDR3 is TGTGCCAGCAGTGTACAGGGGGCCACCGGGGAGCTGTTTTTT.

The chain employs TRBV19 and TRBJ2-7; 9 bases map to TRBD2. The CDR3 runs 14 residues. Germline loops: CDR1 LNHDA, CDR2 SQIVND (reference sequence). The J segment lost 5 bases and the V segment lost 3 bases, leaving 5 bases of the junction unmatched. CDR3 sequence (DNA): TGTGCCAGTAGTATGCGGCGGGAGGGTAACGAGCAGTACTTC. Protein product: CASSMRREGNEQYF.

The chain couples TRBV5-4 to TRBJ1-2; TRBD1 agrees at 9 bases. There are 17 residues in the CDR3. Germline CDR1 and CDR2: SGHNT and YYREEE (reference sequence). Losses at the gene ends were 3 bases for V and 3 bases for J; bases not matched to a gene: 12. CDR3 nucleotide sequence: TGTGCCAGCAGCTCAAAGCCGGGACAGGGTACCCACTATGGCTACACCTTC. Protein product: CASSSKPGQGTHYGYTF.

The chain employs TRBV10-3 and TRBJ2-7; D may be TRBD2 (6 bases). Per the germline V gene, CDR1 is ENHRY and CDR2 is SYGVKD. V was pared by 0 bases and J by 3 bases, with 15 bases between. The CDR3 spans 16 residues. CDR3 protein: CAISESRSSGFYEQYF. The CDR3 nucleotides are TGTGCCATCAGTGAGTCTCGGTCGAGCGGGTTCTACGAGCAGTACTTC.

This rearrangement joins TRBV15 to TRBJ2-5; 9 nucleotides agree with TRBD2. After removal of 2 bases from V and 2 bases from J, the junction contained 6 bases not matched to a gene. The CDR3 has 16 residues. CDR1 LNHNV and CDR2 YYDKDF come from the germline V gene (reference sequence). The CDR3 nucleotides are TGTGCCACCAGCAGACGGGTAGCGGGAGCTCAAGAGACCCAGTACTTC. Amino acids: CATSRRVAGAQETQYF. Full variable domain (missing parts from reference TRBV15 and TRBJ2-5): DAMVIQNPRYQVTQFGKPVTLSCSQTLNHNVMYWYQQKSSQAPKLLFHYYDKDFNNEADTPDNFQSRRPNTSFCFLDIRSPGLGDTAMYLCATSRRVAGAQETQYFGPGTRLLVL.

V and J are TRBV29-1 and TRBJ1-1; D gene uncertain. Germline values: CDR1 SQVTM, CDR2 ANQGSEA. V lost 4 bases to trimming and J lost 0 bases, with 15 bases between them. The CDR3 sequence is 15 residues long. The CDR3 coding sequence is TGCAGCGTTGTTCGAGTCGACATCATGAACACTGAAGCTTTCTTT. Translating it yields CSVVRVDIMNTEAFF.

The chain has TRBV11-3 and TRBJ2-5; 15 nucleotides align to TRBD2. Trimming cost V 6 bases and J 3 bases; bases outside gene matches: 5. Germline CDR1 reads SGHNT; CDR2 reads YENEEA. The CDR3 consists of 16 residues. CDR3 amino acids: CASSHGLAGGEETQYF. The CDR3 DNA sequence: TGTGCCAGCAGTCATGGACTAGCGGGAGGGGAAGAGACCCAGTACTTC.

The genes are TRBV11-2 and TRBJ1-6; 8 nucleotides agree with TRBD1. The CDR3 is 15 residues long. Germline V gene lookup returns CDR1 SGHAT and CDR2 FQNNGV. J gave up 6 bases and V 4 bases, and 5 bases lay outside the gene matches. CDR3 DNA sequence: TGTGCCAGCAGCTACGACAGGGGAACTAATTCACCCCTCCACTTT. It translates to CASSYDRGTNSPLHF.

The V call is TRBV7-3, the J call TRBJ2-2; D is undetermined. Germline V gene data show CDR1 as SGHTA and CDR2 as FQGTGA. This CDR3 has 13 residues. Trimming left V 5 bases short and J 7 bases short, with 11 bases between. CDR3: CASSLERGGELFF. DNA of the CDR3: TGTGCCAGCAGCCTGGAGAGAGGCGGGGAGCTGTTTTTT.

The rearrangement uses TRBV28 and TRBJ1-2, with D maybe TRBD1 (5 bases). Germline V gene sequence: CDR1 MDHEN, CDR2 SYDVKM. CDR3 length: 17 amino acids. The V and J ends lost 3 bases and 7 bases respectively, with 24 bases between them. The CDR3 reads CASSFGSRGHRSSGYTF. The CDR3 region has the DNA TGTGCCAGCAGTTTTGGGTCCCGAGGACACAGATCTTCTGGCTACACCTTC.

V is TRBV5-5 and J is TRBJ2-3; 8 bases line up with TRBD2. Germline-derived CDR1 and CDR2 are SGHKS and YYEKEE (reference sequence). After removal of 4 bases from V and 4 bases from J, the junction contained 8 bases not matched to a gene. The CDR3 runs to 15 residues. The CDR3 sequence: CASSDPGGSADTQYF. The CDR3 bases are TGTGCCAGCAGCGATCCGGGGGGGTCCGCAGATACGCAGTATTTT.

The genes are TRBV9 and TRBJ2-7; 8 bases line up with TRBD2. Germline lookup yields CDR1 SGDLS and CDR2 YYNGEE. The J segment lost 9 bases and the V segment lost 3 bases, leaving 14 bases of the junction unmatched. The CDR3 runs to 15 residues. The CDR3 DNA reads TGTGCCAGCAGCGCAGTCCCGGGACTAGAATATCCGCAGTACTTC. It encodes CASSAVPGLEYPQYF.

The CDR3 sequence: CASRPTGTGTEAFF. The CDR3 DNA sequence: TGTGCCAGCAGGCCCACAGGGACCGGCACTGAAGCTTTCTTT. The chain couples TRBV28 to TRBJ1-1; D may be TRBD1 (6 bases). Germline lookup yields CDR1 MDHEN and CDR2 SYDVKM. Trimming shortened V by 6 bases and J by 4 bases, and 15 bases separated the two germline ends. The CDR3 loop spans 14 amino acids.

This chain connects TRBV9 to TRBJ1-1; 8 nucleotides agree with TRBD1. Germline lookup yields CDR1 SGDLS and CDR2 YYNGEE. V trimming: 7 bases; J trimming: 1 base; junction bases outside the gene matches: 15. The CDR3 is 17 residues long. The CDR3 region is CASGLGTGTSENTEAFF. The CDR3 region has the DNA TGTGCCAGCGGCCTGGGGACAGGTACTTCGGAGAACACTGAAGCTTTCTTT.